The 22 T cell receptor beta chains presented below share a single source sample, sequenced in a study of T cells in Graves' hyperthyroidism and ophthalmopathy. Amplification of TCR beta CDR3 regions used RNA as the template. The HTBI set primed first-round TCR CDR3 RT-PCR. TCRdb re-called the multiplex PCR reads with MiXCR, one entry per CDR3 protein. The sample includes hundreds of thousands of distinct CDR3 sequences, around 42% of them seen just once. The sample consisted of peripheral blood or thyroid tissue (not recorded which). The receptors originated from a woman aged 18-29 years with Graves' hyperthyroidism.

The chain employs TRBV7-6 and TRBJ1-4; possibly TRBD1 for D (5 bases). CDR1 is SGHVS and CDR2 is FNYEAQ in the germline V gene. The CDR3 runs to 17 residues. Trimming took 5 bases from V and 5 from J, leaving 21 bases between them. CDR3 DNA: TGTGCCAGCAGCCTTGTTACCCGCTGGGGGACGAATGAAAAACTGTTTTTT. Amino acids: CASSLVTRWGTNEKLFF.

The table lists this clonotype with a few counts. At one end the junction does not follow the germline gene, possibly because of a read error. The chain has TRBV7-7 and TRBJ2-7; D unclear. CDR3 size: 14 residues. Per the germline V gene, CDR1 is SSHAT and CDR2 is FNYEAQ (reference sequence). CDR3 residues: CASSEDQYSYEQYF. CDR3 nucleotides: TGTGCTAGCAGCGAAGACCAATACTCCTACGAGCAGTACTTC.

The DNA for the CDR3 is TGCAGTGCTAGGGCGACTAGGGGAGGGCCAGAGACCCAGTACTTC. Amino acids: CSARATRGGPETQYF. V usage is TRBV20-1 and J usage is TRBJ2-5; TRBD2 matches at 7 bases. Germline loops: CDR1 DFQATT, CDR2 SNEGSKA (reference sequence). CDR3 length: 15 amino acids. V trimming: 3 bases; J trimming: 4 bases; junction bases outside the gene matches: 11.

This clonotype appeared many times. The chain links TRBV15 to TRBJ2-7; the D gene is possibly TRBD1 (6 bases). V was shortened by 0 bases and J by 0 bases, with 9 bases between the two germline ends. This CDR3 has 15 residues. Germline-derived CDR1 and CDR2 are LNHNV and YYDKDF (reference sequence). CDR3 protein: CATSREAGDSYEQYF. The CDR3 DNA reads as TGTGCCACCAGCAGAGAGGCAGGGGACTCCTACGAGCAGTACTTC.

Notes on this clonotype: One base away lies a much larger clone, so this may be a sequencing read error. The final CDR3 position lacks the conserved phenylalanine or tryptophan, pointing to a likely read error. This chain links TRBV19 with TRBJ1-1; D gene uncertain. Germline loops: CDR1 LNHDA, CDR2 SQIVND (reference sequence). The CDR3 is made up of 12 amino acids. Trimming shortened V by 11 bases and J by 4 bases, and 14 bases separated the two germline ends. CDR3 protein: CAALGPTTEAFL. The DNA of the CDR3 is TGTGCCGCACTAGGACCGACCACTGAAGCTTTCCTT.

The V gene is TRBV29-1, the J gene TRBJ2-5, with 8 bases fitting TRBD2. Germline CDR1 SQVTM, CDR2 ANQGSEA. V shed 6 bases, J shed 1 base, and the junction held 13 bases outside the gene matches. This CDR3 is 16 amino acids long. CDR3 nucleotides: TGCAGCGTGAGTGGGCGGGTAGCGGGGATCCAAGAGACCCAGTACTTC. Translating it yields CSVSGRVAGIQETQYF.

The chain links TRBV2 to TRBJ1-1, with D tentatively TRBD1 (5 bases). The V end lost 3 bases, the J end lost 1 base, and 9 bases lay between the germline ends. The germline V gene encodes CDR1 SNHLY and CDR2 FYNNEI. This CDR3 is 14 amino acids long. In nucleotides, the CDR3 is TGTGCCAGCAGTGACACAGGCCAGAACACTGAAGCTTTCTTT. Translating it yields CASSDTGQNTEAFF.

This clonotype was detected only a few times. A read error may account for a junction end that differs from germline. Here the CDR3 DNA reads TGTGCCAGCAGTGAAGCGGGGCTCGGGGGGCTGTTTTTT. This sequence encodes CASSEAGLGGLFF. The chain employs TRBV2 and TRBJ2-2, with D possibly TRBD2 on 6 matching bases. The CDR3 contains 13 residues. From germline, CDR1 is SNHLY and CDR2 FYNNEI. The full variable domain, completed using reference TRBV2 and TRBJ2-2, is EPEVTQTPSHQVTQMGQEVILRCVPISNHLYFYWYRQILGQKVEFLVSFYNNEISEKSEIFDDQFSVERPDGSNFTLKIRSTKLEDSAMYFCASSEAGLGGLFFGEGSRLTVL.

The chain couples TRBV29-1 to TRBJ1-1, with 8 bases matching TRBD1. The CDR3 length is 13 residues. Germline-derived CDR1 and CDR2 are SQVTM and ANQGSEA. The V gene end was trimmed by 4 bases and the J gene end by 1 base; junction bases not matched to a gene: 2. In DNA form, the CDR3 reads TGCAGCGTTGTGGACAGGGCGAACACTGAAGCTTTCTTT. This translates into CSVVDRANTEAFF.

The V gene is TRBV7-2, the J gene TRBJ1-1; 8 bases agree with TRBD1. Losses at the gene ends were 5 bases for V and 4 bases for J; bases not matched to a gene: 15. In germline, CDR1 is SGHTA, CDR2 FQGNSA. This CDR3 comprises 17 residues. The CDR3 DNA is TGTGCCAGCAGCCAAGGGATACAGGGGGAGGGGGGCACTGAAGCTTTCTTT. Translation gives CASSQGIQGEGGTEAFF.

V is TRBV9 and J is TRBJ1-1, with D perhaps matching TRBD1 (6 bases). The V gene's germline CDR1 is SGDLS and CDR2 YYNGEE. With 3 bases removed from V and 10 bases from J, the gap between germline ends came to 13 bases. The CDR3 contains 12 residues. This chain's CDR3 is CASSDGGPGAFF. CDR3 coding DNA: TGTGCCAGCAGCGACGGGGGGCCGGGAGCTTTCTTT.

This clonotype has more than one count but fewer than ten. The genes are TRBV2 and TRBJ1-4; a weak D match, TRBD1 (5 bases). Germline V gene sequence: CDR1 SNHLY, CDR2 FYNNEI. The ends were cut back, 6 bases at V and 0 bases at J, with 8 bases in the middle. The CDR3 has 14 residues. The CDR3 spells CASRGDSTNEKLFF. The CDR3 nucleotides are TGTGCCAGCAGGGGGGACTCAACTAATGAAAAACTGTTTTTT.

This chain connects TRBV25-1 to TRBJ1-5, with unresolved D. The V gene lost 2 bases and the J gene lost 0 bases, with 8 bases spanning the gap. Germline CDR1 is MGHDK and CDR2 is SYGVNS. There are 15 residues in the CDR3. This CDR3 reads CASSEGRYSNQPQHF. The DNA for the CDR3 is TGTGCCAGCAGTGAAGGTAGATATAGCAATCAGCCCCAGCATTTT.

This clonotype was picked up many times. The genes are TRBV7-2 and TRBJ2-7; the match to TRBD2 covers 7 bases. This CDR3 contains 13 residues. The V gene end was trimmed by 7 bases and the J gene end by 4 bases; junction bases not matched to a gene: 7. The germline gives CDR1 SGHTA, CDR2 FQGNSA. The CDR3 region has the DNA TGTGCCAGCACGCTAGCGGAACCTTACGAGCAGTACTTC. It yields the protein CASTLAEPYEQYF.

J is TRBJ1-5 and V is TRBV2; D is possibly TRBD1 (6 bases). V was shortened by 6 bases and J by 14 bases, with 20 bases between the two germline ends. Germline V gene sequence: CDR1 SNHLY, CDR2 FYNNEI. CDR3 length: 13 amino acids. DNA of the CDR3: TGTGCCAGCAGCCAAGATCAGGGGCTGTTTAAGCATTTT. Amino acid sequence: CASSQDQGLFKHF.

This clonotype showed up just a few times. The chain couples TRBV6-5 to TRBJ1-1; no clear D gene. This CDR3 contains 13 residues. Germline CDR1 and CDR2: MNHEY and SVGAGI. Trimming left V 6 bases short and J 3 bases short, with 11 bases between. The CDR3 reads CASSPVRDTEAFF. CDR3 nucleotides: TGTGCCAGCAGCCCAGTCCGGGACACTGAAGCTTTCTTT.

The chain couples TRBV20-1 to TRBJ1-1; D uncertain. The germline V and J ends were trimmed by 3 bases and 1 base, with 6 bases remaining between them. Germline-derived CDR1 and CDR2 are DFQATT and SNEGSKA (reference sequence). The CDR3 has 12 amino acids. CDR3 loop: CSASRSNTEAFF. CDR3 in DNA: TGCAGTGCTAGCCGATCGAACACTGAAGCTTTCTTT.

As concerns this clonotype: This sequence may be a read error, since a much larger clone differs from it by one base. The rearrangement uses TRBV11-2 and TRBJ1-6; no firm D call. Looked up from germline, CDR1 is SGHAT and CDR2 is FQNNGV. The CDR3 is 14 residues long. The CDR3 loop reads CGSSFNTANSPLHF. The CDR3 nucleotides read TGTGGCAGCAGCTTTAACACCGCTAATTCACCCCTCCACTTT.

A remark on this clonotype: At one end, the junction sequence differs from germline, possibly due to a read error. V and J are TRBV12-3 or TRBV12-4 and TRBJ2-5; D is perhaps TRBD1 (5 bases). The CDR3 is 13 amino acids. The CDR3 DNA is TGCGCCAGCAGTTCGTGGACATGGGAGACCCAGTACTTC. Residues: CASSSWTWETQYF.

This clonotype was observed a few times. The V gene is TRBV7-2, the J gene TRBJ1-4; 7 nucleotides line up with TRBD1. Germline values: CDR1 SGHTA, CDR2 FQGNSA. The length of the CDR3 is 17 residues. V lost 1 base and J lost 10; bases outside the gene matches: 15. This CDR3 reads CASSLGPGTAEVGKLFF. In DNA, the CDR3 is TGTGCCAGCAGCTTAGGTCCGGGGACAGCGGAAGTAGGAAAACTGTTTTTT.

The gene calls are TRBV7-8 and TRBJ1-5, with D possibly being TRBD1 (5 bases). V was trimmed by 7 bases and J by 0 bases, leaving 10 bases between them. CDR1 is SGHVS and CDR2 is FQNEAQ in the germline V gene. The CDR3 is 14 residues long. The CDR3 here is CASTGTLSNQPQHF. CDR3 nucleotide sequence: TGTGCCAGCACCGGGACCCTTAGCAATCAGCCCCAGCATTTT. Looking up the rest from reference TRBV7-8 and TRBJ1-5 gives the full variable domain: GAGVSQSPRYKVAKRGQDVALRCDPISGHVSLFWYQQALGQGPEFLTYFQNEAQLDKSGLPSDRFFAERPEGSVSTLKIQRTQQEDSAVYLCASTGTLSNQPQHFGDGTRLSIL.

This clonotype was recorded a few times. The chain recombines TRBV6-5 with TRBJ1-1; no firm D call. The length of the CDR3 is 13 residues. The ends were cut back, 5 bases at V and 0 bases at J, with 7 bases in the middle. Germline V gene lookup returns CDR1 MNHEY and CDR2 SVGAGI. CDR3: CASSEDVNTEAFF. CDR3 nucleotide sequence: TGTGCCAGCAGTGAAGACGTGAACACTGAAGCTTTCTTT.